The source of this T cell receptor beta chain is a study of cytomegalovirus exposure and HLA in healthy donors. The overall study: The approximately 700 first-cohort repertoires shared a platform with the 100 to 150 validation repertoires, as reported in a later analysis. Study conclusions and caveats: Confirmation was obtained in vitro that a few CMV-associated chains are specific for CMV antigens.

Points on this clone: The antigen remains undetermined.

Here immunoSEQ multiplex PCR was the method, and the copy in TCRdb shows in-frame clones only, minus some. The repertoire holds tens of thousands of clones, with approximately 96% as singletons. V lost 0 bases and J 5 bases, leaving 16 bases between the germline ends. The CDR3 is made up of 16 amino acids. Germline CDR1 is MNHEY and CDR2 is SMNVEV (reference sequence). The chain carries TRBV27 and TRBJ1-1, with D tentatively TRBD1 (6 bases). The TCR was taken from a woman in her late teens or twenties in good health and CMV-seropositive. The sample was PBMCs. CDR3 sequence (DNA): TGTGCCAGCAGTTTATCGAGGGGGGGCTTGGTAACTGAAGCTTTCTTT. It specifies CASSLSRGGLVTEAFF.